This T cell receptor beta chain comes out of a study of human T cells and chemical hapten exposure. V lost 6 bases and J lost 0, with 14 bases in between. Per the germline V gene, CDR1 is WSHSY and CDR2 is SAAADI. There are 16 residues in the CDR3. The time point is: patch test 3, about 24 weeks after DPC sensitization. This sample's treatment: therapeutic diphenylcyclopropenone sensitization with weekly scalp DPC. This clonotype was found many times. The library tagged each cDNA molecule with unique molecular identifiers. TCRdb ran MiXCR on the RACE reads and lists one entry per CDR3 protein. The table records 82,000 or so distinct CDR3 sequences, 10% to 15% of them present only once.

Here the sequenced sample was whole blood, taken in connection with sensitization to the hapten diphenylcyclopropenone (DPC). The receptor was isolated from a woman between 45 and 60 years old with alopecia areata. Some clones in this sample may be carry-over from other donors' samples. The chain employs TRBV10-2 and TRBJ2-2; D might be TRBD2 (6 bases). The CDR3, as DNA: TGCGCCAGCAGACGTAGCGGAGCCGCGAACACCGGGGAGCTGTTTTTT. Protein: CASRRSGAANTGELFF.